Below, 2 T cell receptor beta chains from the same sample are listed, as sequenced in a study of shared clonotypes between healthy human individuals. This table comes from immunoSEQ multiplex PCR, and its TCRdb copy is limited to in-frame clones, with some not included. The sample holds a few million clones, approximately 93% seen once. The sequenced sample was naive CD4+ T cells from PBMCs. The subset was: CD45RA+ positively selected. Receptors originate from a man in his late teens or twenties in good health. Some clones in this sample may be carry-over from other donors' samples.

CDR3 region: CASSGAGQLSGNTIYF. Written as DNA, the CDR3 is TGTGCCAGCAGTGGAGCAGGACAACTCTCTGGAAACACCATATATTTT. This chain joins TRBV28 and TRBJ1-3; TRBD1 is a possible D gene (5 bases). CDR3 length equals 16 residues. The germline V and J ends were trimmed by 5 bases and 0 bases, with 14 bases remaining between them. Germline-derived CDR1 and CDR2 are MDHEN and SYDVKM. The full variable domain, with the rest looked up from reference TRBV28 and TRBJ1-3, is DVKVTQSSRYLVKRTGEKVFLECVQDMDHENMFWYRQDPGLGLRLIYFSYDVKMKEKGDIPEGYSVSREKKERFSLILESASTNQTSMYLCASSGAGQLSGNTIYFGEGSWLTVV.

Concerning this clone: The sample carries other DNA sequences with the same CDR3. This rearrangement joins TRBV4-1 to TRBJ2-7, with D perhaps matching TRBD2 (6 bases). With 1 base removed from V and 3 bases from J, the gap between germline ends came to 13 bases. CDR1 MGHRA and CDR2 YSYEKL come from the germline V gene. CDR3 length equals 15 residues. CDR3: CASSQVGGLGYEQYF. CDR3 in DNA: TGCGCCAGCAGCCAAGTAGGAGGGCTAGGCTACGAGCAGTACTTC.